These 25 T cell receptor beta chains were all obtained from the same sample, sequenced in a study of cytomegalovirus exposure and HLA in healthy donors. The protocol was immunoSEQ multiplex PCR, while the TCRdb copy is restricted to in-frame clones and leaves out a portion. Here the sample spans approximately 44,000 clones, about 90% being singletons. Sequencing used PBMCs. The source of these receptors is a woman aged 30 to 39 in good health and CMV-seronegative.

This clone appeared a single time. This sequence joins TRBV9 and TRBJ2-7; 9 bases agree with TRBD2. CDR3 length: 15 amino acids. The germline V gene encodes CDR1 SGDLS and CDR2 YYNGEE. J gave up 3 bases and V 0 bases, and 4 bases lay outside the gene matches. The CDR3 region has the DNA TGTGCCAGCAGCGTAGGACTAGCGGACCTCTACGAGCAGTACTTC. Protein product: CASSVGLADLYEQYF.

The chain uses TRBV2 and TRBJ2-7; 7 bases map to TRBD2. This CDR3 spans 16 amino acids. Germline trimming cut 6 bases from V and 2 bases from J; bases unmatched to any gene: 13. Germline values: CDR1 SNHLY, CDR2 FYNNEI. The CDR3 region has the DNA TGTGCCAGCAGCAGAGGAATAGGGCGGGGGACCTACGAGCAGTACTTC. This encodes CASSRGIGRGTYEQYF.

The gene calls are TRBV28 and TRBJ1-4, with D perhaps TRBD1 (5 bases). This CDR3 spans 15 amino acids. CDR1 MDHEN and CDR2 SYDVKM come from the germline V gene. The V and J ends lost 5 bases and 4 bases respectively, with 14 bases between them. CDR3 residues: CASSTSGGRNEKLFF. Written as DNA, the CDR3 is TGTGCCAGCAGTACCTCCGGGGGTCGTAATGAAAAACTGTTTTTT.

The chain is built from TRBV5-1 and TRBJ1-1; D uncertain. V dropped 0 bases and J dropped 4 bases, with 4 bases sitting between them. Germline CDR1 reads SGHRS; CDR2 reads YFSETQ. The CDR3 runs to 12 residues. The CDR3 reads CASSLGSTEAFF. CDR3 sequence (DNA): TGCGCCAGCAGCTTGGGTAGCACTGAAGCTTTCTTT.

CDR3 bases: TGTGCCAGCAGCCCCTGGCGGGGGGAGAGGGGGCAGGTCACTGAAGCTTTCTTT. Residues: CASSPWRGERGQVTEAFF. J is TRBJ1-1 and V is TRBV27, with 7 positions matching TRBD1. There are 18 residues in the CDR3. The germline CDR1 and CDR2 sequences are MNHEY and SMNVEV (reference sequence). V lost 6 bases to trimming and J lost 4 bases; unmatched junction nucleotides: 20.

The J gene is TRBJ1-1, the V gene TRBV6-5; D not certain. V lost 0 bases and J 13 bases, leaving 9 bases between the germline ends. This CDR3 has 11 amino acids. Germline V gene data show CDR1 as MNHEY and CDR2 as SVGAGI. CDR3 nucleotides: TGTGCCAGCAGTTACTCGACTTTCAGTTTCTTT. Protein product: CASSYSTFSFF.

The V and J genes are TRBV7-9 and TRBJ2-5; 7 bases are shared with TRBD2. The CDR3 has 16 amino acids. J was trimmed by 4 bases and V by 5 bases; bases with no gene match: 13. The germline gives CDR1 SEHNR, CDR2 FQNEAQ (reference sequence). Written as DNA, the CDR3 is TGTGCCAGCAGCCCCCGGGCGGGAGTAAAAGGAGAGACCCAGTACTTC. Protein sequence: CASSPRAGVKGETQYF.

The chain uses TRBV7-2 and TRBJ2-2; tentative D call: TRBD1 (5 bases). This CDR3 contains 16 residues. Trimming cost V 6 bases and J 3 bases, with 17 bases left between them. The germline V gene has CDR1 SGHTA and CDR2 FQGNSA. The CDR3 DNA is TGTGCCAGCAGAACAGGCTGGCAGGTTGACACCGGGGAGCTGTTTTTT. Translation gives CASRTGWQVDTGELFF.

The chain links TRBV5-4 to TRBJ2-1, with 7 bases identical to TRBD2. The germline CDR1 and CDR2 sequences are SGHNT and YYREEE (reference sequence). V shed 4 bases and J 7 bases; nucleotides not matched to a gene: 8. The CDR3 has 14 residues. CDR3 in amino acids: CASSASGTGNEQFF. The CDR3 DNA follows: TGTGCCAGCAGCGCGAGCGGGACGGGGAATGAGCAGTTCTTC.

V usage is TRBV28 and J usage is TRBJ2-2, with 13 bases matching TRBD2. The CDR3 consists of 15 residues. Germline assignment: CDR1 MDHEN and CDR2 SYDVKM. V lost 6 bases, J lost 9 bases, and 7 bases stayed unmatched. For the CDR3, the DNA is TGTGCCAGCAGACCACGGACTAGCGGGAGCCGGGAGCTGTTTTTT. The encoded protein is CASRPRTSGSRELFF.

The count of this clone is one. This sequence joins TRBV10-1 and TRBJ1-1; 7 positions agree with TRBD1. V lost 4 bases to trimming and J lost 8 bases; unmatched junction nucleotides: 7. Germline CDR1 WNHNN, CDR2 SYGVQD (reference sequence). The CDR3 loop spans 13 amino acids. The CDR3, as DNA: TGCGCCAGCAGTGTGAAGACAGGGTGGGAAGCTTTCTTT. This translates into CASSVKTGWEAFF.

The chain combines TRBV7-2 with TRBJ2-1, with TRBD2 identical over 7 bases. The germline V gene has CDR1 SGHTA and CDR2 FQGNSA. V dropped 7 bases and J dropped 4; count of bases not matched to a gene: 13. The CDR3 covers 16 residues. The CDR3 sequence: CASNGEGAGLYNEQFF. The CDR3 DNA is TGTGCCAGCAACGGAGAGGGAGCGGGACTATACAATGAGCAGTTCTTC.

This chain joins TRBV7-3 and TRBJ2-1; a possible D gene is TRBD2 (5 bases). The CDR3 runs to 13 residues. Per the germline V gene, CDR1 is SGHTA and CDR2 is FQGTGA. Trimming shortened V by 6 bases and J by 2 bases, and 8 bases separated the two germline ends. The DNA for the CDR3 is TGTGCCAGCAGTTCGGGAACCTACAATGAGCAGTTCTTC. Protein sequence: CASSSGTYNEQFF.

This clone was counted only a few times. The chain recombines TRBV7-9 with TRBJ1-2; D gene unclear. Trimming removed 5 bases from V and 8 bases from J, with 18 bases in between. The germline V gene has CDR1 SEHNR and CDR2 FQNEAQ (reference sequence). The CDR3 length is 14 residues. CDR3 sequence (DNA): TGTGCCAGCAGCCTCCCGGCGGTGGGTGAAGGCTACACCTTC. As protein: CASSLPAVGEGYTF.

The chain couples TRBV28 to TRBJ2-1; D perhaps matches TRBD1 (5 bases). The CDR3 spans 14 residues. V was shortened by 5 bases and J by 6 bases, with 14 bases between the two germline ends. Germline CDR1 is MDHEN and CDR2 is SYDVKM. The CDR3 nucleotides read TGTGCCAGCAGTGCCCCGGTCAGGGCCAATGAGCAGTTCTTC. Encoded protein: CASSAPVRANEQFF.

The CDR3 protein is CAISESGDTDTQYF. As DNA, the CDR3 is TGTGCCATCAGTGAGTCAGGGGACACAGATACGCAGTATTTT. This chain connects TRBV10-3 to TRBJ2-3; a weak D match, TRBD1 (5 bases). V lost 0 bases, J lost 2 bases, and 6 bases lay in between. The CDR3 is 14 residues long. CDR1 is ENHRY, CDR2 SYGVKD, per germline.

V is TRBV6-4 and J is TRBJ2-3, with a possible D match to TRBD1 (6 bases). Trimming removed 0 bases at V and 2 bases at J, with 9 bases between. This CDR3 region has 15 residues. The germline gives CDR1 MRHNA, CDR2 SNTAGT. CDR3 amino acids: CASSDSGTPTDTQYF. In nucleotides, the CDR3 is TGTGCCAGCAGTGACTCCGGGACACCCACAGATACGCAGTATTTT.

The V gene is TRBV6-1, the J gene TRBJ1-5; 9 bases are a match to TRBD1. Germline CDR1 is MNHNS and CDR2 is SASEGT. This CDR3 has 13 residues. V gave up 8 bases and J gave up 6 bases; unmatched junction bases: 5. CDR3 nucleotides: TGTGCCAGCTCGGACAGGGGAAGTCAGCCCCAGCATTTT. Translated: CASSDRGSQPQHF.

The chain joins TRBV7-9 to TRBJ2-5; 7 bases agree with TRBD1. V dropped 5 bases and J dropped 4; count of bases not matched to a gene: 4. The CDR3 runs 13 residues. Germline CDR1 SEHNR, CDR2 FQNEAQ (reference sequence). CDR3 sequence: CASSPHRGETQYF. The CDR3 DNA reads TGTGCCAGCAGCCCACACAGGGGAGAGACCCAGTACTTC. Looking up the rest from reference TRBV7-9 and TRBJ2-5 gives the full variable domain: DTGVSQNPRHKITKRGQNVTFRCDPISEHNRLYWYRQTLGQGPEFLTYFQNEAQLEKSRLLSDRFSAERPKGSFSTLEIQRTEQGDSAMYLCASSPHRGETQYFGPGTRLLVL.

The rearrangement joins TRBV29-1 to TRBJ1-1; perhaps TRBD1 as D (5 bases). Trimming took 3 bases from V and 1 from J, leaving 18 bases between them. CDR1 and CDR2 (germline): SQVTM, ANQGSEA. The CDR3 length is 16 residues. The CDR3 region has the DNA TGCAGCGTTGATAAGGGGTCCTTTTGGGAGAACACTGAAGCTTTCTTT. Protein: CSVDKGSFWENTEAFF.

The chain links TRBV10-3 to TRBJ1-2; D unresolved. V lost 3 bases and J 4 bases, leaving 6 bases between the germline ends. The CDR3 sequence is 12 residues long. Germline assignment: CDR1 ENHRY and CDR2 SYGVKD. The CDR3 DNA reads TGTGCCATCAGTGACGGGAGCTATGGCTACACCTTC. This codes for CAISDGSYGYTF.

This CDR3 reads CASSYWTGNTGELFF. CDR3 sequence (DNA): TGTGCCAGCAGTTACTGGACAGGGAACACCGGGGAGCTGTTTTTT. The V and J genes are TRBV6-5 and TRBJ2-2; 7 bases map to TRBD1. Germline loops: CDR1 MNHEY, CDR2 SVGAGI. Trimming removed 1 base from V and 1 base from J; junction bases left unmatched: 0. The CDR3 covers 15 residues.

The chain recombines TRBV9 with TRBJ2-1, with D perhaps TRBD1 (7 bases). Germline V gene sequence: CDR1 SGDLS, CDR2 YYNGEE. Trimming pared 7 bases from V and 0 bases from J, leaving 17 bases between. CDR3 length: 16 residues. CDR3 in amino acids: CASGHQGGSSYNEQFF. CDR3 DNA sequence: TGTGCCAGCGGACACCAGGGGGGAAGCTCCTACAATGAGCAGTTCTTC. Drawing the rest from reference TRBV9 and TRBJ2-1, the complete variable domain is DSGVTQTPKHLITATGQRVTLRCSPRSGDLSVYWYQQSLDQGLQFLIQYYNGEERAKGNILERFSAQQFPDLHSELNLSSLELGDSALYFCASGHQGGSSYNEQFFGPGTRLTVL.

Of note for this clone: Within the sample, other DNA sequences also encode this same CDR3. The gene calls are TRBV29-1 and TRBJ1-1, with TRBD1 identical over 8 bases. Germline V gene data show CDR1 as SQVTM and CDR2 as ANQGSEA. With V trimmed by 6 bases and J by 5 bases, 2 bases remained unmatched. The CDR3 runs to 11 residues. CDR3 sequence (DNA): TGCAGCGTCGACAGGGGAACTGAAGCTTTCTTT. It is translated as CSVDRGTEAFF. Using reference TRBV29-1 and TRBJ1-1 for the parts outside the CDR3, the full variable domain is SAVISQKPSRDICQRGTSLTIQCQVDSQVTMMFWYRQQPGQSLTLIATANQGSEATYESGFVIDKFPISRPNLTFSTLTVSNMSPEDSSIYLCSVDRGTEAFFGQGTRLTVV.

The chain uses TRBV29-1 and TRBJ1-1, with a tentative D call TRBD1 (5 bases). CDR3 length: 10 amino acids. V was clipped by 7 bases and J by 5 bases, with 8 bases between them. From germline, CDR1 is SQVTM and CDR2 ANQGSEA. The CDR3 loop is CSDGGTEAFF. CDR3 DNA sequence: TGCAGCGACGGGGGTACTGAAGCTTTCTTT.